This TCR beta chain was captured in a study of control samples from healthy donors and cancer patients. Using immunoSEQ multiplex PCR, the repertoire was profiled, and TCRdb retains in-frame clones only, with some absent. The sample lists some 79,000 clones; over 85% were seen once. Sequencing was performed on PBMCs. The sequence was obtained from a woman in her thirties or forties with lung cancer.

This CDR3 is CAWNQGTEQFF. CDR3 bases: TGTGCCTGGAATCAGGGGACAGAGCAGTTCTTC. V and J are TRBV30 and TRBJ2-1; TRBD1 is a possible D gene (6 bases). The V and J ends lost 4 bases and 10 bases respectively, with 11 bases between them. The length of the CDR3 is 11 residues. Germline CDR1 is GTSNPN and CDR2 is SVGIG (reference sequence).